Many counts were recorded for the clone carrying this T cell receptor (beta chain). Its specificity is unknown. TCRdb re-called the RACE reads through MiXCR, storing one row per CDR3 protein. The data show under 200,000 distinct CDR3 sequences, approximately 14% seen once. This record comes from a study of human T cells and chemical hapten exposure. Across the whole study: Sensitization used 2% DPC on around 2 cm by around 2 cm upper inner arm skin.

CDR1 is MNHNS, CDR2 SASEGT, per germline. J was trimmed by 5 bases and V by 0 bases; bases with no gene match: 5. The CDR3 consists of 15 residues. Notes on the study in general: The number of TCRs over 1 in 1000 frequency stayed unchanged after DPC.

The time point was: patch test 1, 2 weeks after DPC sensitization. Specified treatment: therapeutic diphenylcyclopropenone sensitization with weekly scalp DPC. At patch-test visits, sampling came before the patch test. The source material was whole blood, sampled in connection with sensitization to the hapten diphenylcyclopropenone (DPC). The gene calls are TRBV6-1 and TRBJ1-1, with 8 nucleotides matching TRBD1. The sequence was collected from a young woman with alopecia areata. Some clones in this sample may be carry-over from other donors' samples. The CDR3 is CASSEATGTGTEAFF. In DNA, the CDR3 is TGTGCCAGCAGTGAAGCGACAGGGACAGGTACTGAAGCTTTCTTT.